This T cell receptor beta chain was identified in a study of post-analysis software for immune sequencing data. V lost 0 bases, J lost 3 bases, and 6 bases lay in between. The CDR3 has 14 residues. Germline V gives CDR1 MNHEY, CDR2 SVGAGI. Notes on this clonotype: Its specificity is unknown.

TCR beta libraries were prepared from cDNA with unique molecular identifiers. TCRdb itself ran the PCR reads through MiXCR, one entry per CDR3 protein. This sample has around 440,000 distinct CDR3 sequences; roughly 45% occur once, and the top ten carry about an eighth. Notes on the study in general: TRBV5-6, TRBV5-1 and TRBV20-1 belonged to a set of a handful of TRBV segments that were more frequent in patients than controls.

The chain uses TRBV6-5 and TRBJ1-5, with no clear D. The sample taken for sequencing was blood. The sequence came from a girl aged 10 to 17 with multiple sclerosis. CDR3 region: CASSYSGFNQPQHF. CDR3 nucleotide sequence: TGTGCCAGCAGTTACTCGGGGTTCAATCAGCCCCAGCATTTT.